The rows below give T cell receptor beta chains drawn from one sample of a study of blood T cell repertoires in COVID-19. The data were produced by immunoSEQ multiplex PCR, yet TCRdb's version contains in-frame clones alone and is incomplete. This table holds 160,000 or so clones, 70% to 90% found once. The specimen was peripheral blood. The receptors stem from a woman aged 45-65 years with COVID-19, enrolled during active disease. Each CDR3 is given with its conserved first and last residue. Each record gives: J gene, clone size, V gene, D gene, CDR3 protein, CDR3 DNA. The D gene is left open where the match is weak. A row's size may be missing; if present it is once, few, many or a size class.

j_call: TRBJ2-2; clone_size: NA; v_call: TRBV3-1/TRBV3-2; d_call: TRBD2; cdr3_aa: CASSHAGLAGTGELFF; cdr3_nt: TGTGCCAGCAGCCACGCAGGACTAGCGGGGACCGGGGAGCTGTTTTTT
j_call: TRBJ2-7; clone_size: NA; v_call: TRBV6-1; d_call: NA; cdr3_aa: CASSEAGGLFSYEQYF; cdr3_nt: TGTGCCAGCAGTGAAGCCGGAGGCCTGTTTTCCTACGAGCAGTACTTC
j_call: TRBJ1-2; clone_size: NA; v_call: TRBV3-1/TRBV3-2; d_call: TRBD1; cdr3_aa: CASSPQGGGTGYTF; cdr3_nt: TGTGCCAGCAGCCCCCAAGGAGGGGGCACTGGCTACACCTTC
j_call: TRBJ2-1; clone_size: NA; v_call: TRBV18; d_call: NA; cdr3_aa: CASSPMGTNNNEQFF; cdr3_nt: TGTGCCAGCTCACCAATGGGGACAAACAACAATGAGCAGTTCTTC
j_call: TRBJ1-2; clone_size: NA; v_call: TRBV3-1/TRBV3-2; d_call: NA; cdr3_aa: CASSPPHAEGYTF; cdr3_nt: TGTGCCAGCAGCCCGCCCCACGCGGAGGGCTACACCTTC
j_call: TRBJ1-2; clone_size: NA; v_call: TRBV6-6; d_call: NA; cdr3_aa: CASGNYRASHGYTF; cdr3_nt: TGTGCCAGCGGAAATTACAGGGCGAGTCATGGCTACACCTTC
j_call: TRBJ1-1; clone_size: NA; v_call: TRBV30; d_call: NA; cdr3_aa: CAWKGEAEAFF; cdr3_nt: TGTGCCTGGAAGGGGGAAGCTGAAGCTTTCTTT
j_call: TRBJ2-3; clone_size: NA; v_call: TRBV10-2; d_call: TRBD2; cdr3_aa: CASRDSTSGVTDTQYF; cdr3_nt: TGCGCCAGCAGGGACTCCACTAGCGGTGTCACAGATACGCAGTATTTT
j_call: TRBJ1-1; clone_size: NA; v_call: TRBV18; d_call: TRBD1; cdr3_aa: CASSPRTGFEAFF; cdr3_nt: TGTGCCAGCTCACCAAGGACAGGTTTTGAAGCTTTCTTT
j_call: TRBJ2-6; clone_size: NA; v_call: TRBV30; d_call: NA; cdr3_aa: CAWRESGANVLTF; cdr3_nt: TGTGCCTGGAGGGAGTCTGGGGCCAACGTCCTGACTTTC
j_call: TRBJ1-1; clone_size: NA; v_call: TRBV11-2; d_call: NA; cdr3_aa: CASSLYARDTEAFF; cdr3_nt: TGTGCCAGCAGCTTATACGCCAGGGACACTGAAGCTTTCTTT
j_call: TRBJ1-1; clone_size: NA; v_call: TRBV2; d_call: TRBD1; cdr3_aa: CASSKGQGNTEAFF; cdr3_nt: TGTGCCAGCAGTAAGGGACAGGGGAACACTGAAGCTTTCTTT
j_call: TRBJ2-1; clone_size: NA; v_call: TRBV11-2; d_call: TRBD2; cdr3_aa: CASRGYLAGGPYNEQFF; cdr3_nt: TGTGCCAGCAGAGGATACCTAGCGGGGGGGCCCTACAATGAGCAGTTCTTC
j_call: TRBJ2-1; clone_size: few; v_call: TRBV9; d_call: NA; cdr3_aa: CASSVEGNNNEQFF; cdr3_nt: TGTGCCAGCAGCGTGGAGGGCAATAACAATGAGCAGTTCTTC
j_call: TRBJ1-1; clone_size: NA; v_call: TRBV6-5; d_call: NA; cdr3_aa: CASQANTEAFF; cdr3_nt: TGTGCCAGTCAGGCGAACACTGAAGCTTTCTTT
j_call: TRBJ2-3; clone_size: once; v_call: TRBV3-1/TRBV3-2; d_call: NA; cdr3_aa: CASSPSGTDTQYF; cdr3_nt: TGTGCCAGCAGTCCCTCGGGCACAGATACGCAGTATTTT
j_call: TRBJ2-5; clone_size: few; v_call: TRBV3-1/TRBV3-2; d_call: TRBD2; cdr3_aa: CASSQKGVAGGETQYF; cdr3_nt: TGTGCCAGCAGCCAAAAGGGAGTAGCGGGGGGCGAGACCCAGTACTTC
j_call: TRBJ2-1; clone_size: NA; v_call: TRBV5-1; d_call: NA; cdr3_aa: CASSLAGLFEQFF; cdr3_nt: TGCGCCAGCAGCTTGGCCGGTCTGTTCGAGCAGTTCTTC
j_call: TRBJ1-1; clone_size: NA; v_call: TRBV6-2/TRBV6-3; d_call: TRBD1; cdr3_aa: CASSWDREKANTEAFF; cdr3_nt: TGTGCCAGCAGTTGGGACAGGGAAAAAGCGAACACTGAAGCTTTCTTT
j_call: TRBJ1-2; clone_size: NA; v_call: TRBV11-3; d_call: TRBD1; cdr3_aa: CASSLNLGQGYTF; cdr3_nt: TGTGCCAGCAGCTTAAACTTGGGACAGGGCTACACCTTC
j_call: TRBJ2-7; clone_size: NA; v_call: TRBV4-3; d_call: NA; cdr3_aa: CASSQGGTGSSYEQYF; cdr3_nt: TGCGCCAGCAGCCAAGGCGGGACGGGAAGCTCCTACGAGCAGTACTTC
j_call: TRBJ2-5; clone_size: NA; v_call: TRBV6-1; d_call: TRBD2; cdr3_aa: CASSERPLAGLQETQYF; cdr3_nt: TGTGCCAGCAGTGAACGGCCGCTAGCGGGGCTCCAAGAGACCCAGTACTTC
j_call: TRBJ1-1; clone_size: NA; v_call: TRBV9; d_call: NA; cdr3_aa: CASSVAPKESEAFF; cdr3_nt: TGTGCCAGCAGCGTCGCACCAAAGGAGTCCGAAGCTTTCTTT
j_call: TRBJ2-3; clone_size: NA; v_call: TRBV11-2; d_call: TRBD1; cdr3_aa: CASSLGLGGSDTQYF; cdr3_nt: TGTGCCAGCAGCTTAGGGTTAGGGGGCTCAGATACGCAGTATTTT
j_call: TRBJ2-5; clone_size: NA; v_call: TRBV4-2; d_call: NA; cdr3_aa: CASSQDEGTQYF; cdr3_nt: TGTGCCAGCAGCCAAGATGAGGGGACCCAGTACTTC
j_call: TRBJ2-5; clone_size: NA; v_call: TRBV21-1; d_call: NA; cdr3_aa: CASSKAGAGPQETQYF; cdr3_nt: TGTGCCAGCAGCAAAGCGGGAGCGGGGCCACAAGAGACCCAGTACTTC
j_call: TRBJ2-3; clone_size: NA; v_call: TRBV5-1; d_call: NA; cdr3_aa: CASSLGSMAPDTQYF; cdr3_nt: TGCGCCAGCAGCTTGGGATCAATGGCCCCAGATACGCAGTATTTT
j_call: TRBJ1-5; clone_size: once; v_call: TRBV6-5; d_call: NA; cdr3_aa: CASSPKDNSNQPQHF; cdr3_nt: TGTGCCAGCAGTCCCAAAGACAATAGCAATCAGCCCCAGCATTTT
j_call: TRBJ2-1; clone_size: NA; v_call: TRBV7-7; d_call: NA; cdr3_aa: CSRERAGAPYNEQFF; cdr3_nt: TGTTCCCGCGAGAGAGCAGGGGCCCCCTACAATGAGCAGTTCTTC
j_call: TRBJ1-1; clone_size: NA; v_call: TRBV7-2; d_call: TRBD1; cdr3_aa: CASSLERTGGVRAFF; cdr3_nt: TGTGCCAGCAGCTTAGAGAGGACAGGGGGCGTCCGAGCTTTCTTT
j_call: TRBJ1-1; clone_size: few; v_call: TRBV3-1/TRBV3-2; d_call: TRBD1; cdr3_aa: CASSQVTGGTEAFF; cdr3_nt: TGTGCCAGCAGCCAGGTCACAGGGGGCACTGAAGCTTTCTTT
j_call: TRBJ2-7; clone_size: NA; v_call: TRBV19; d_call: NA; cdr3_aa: CASSMRDNPNEQYF; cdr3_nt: TGTGCCAGTAGTATGAGAGACAATCCCAACGAGCAGTACTTC
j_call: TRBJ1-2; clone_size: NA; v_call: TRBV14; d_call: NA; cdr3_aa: CASSPFQSGGYGYTF; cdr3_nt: TGTGCCAGCAGCCCGTTTCAGTCGGGTGGCTATGGCTACACCTTC
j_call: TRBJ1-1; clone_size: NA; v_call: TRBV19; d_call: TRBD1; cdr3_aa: CASTAGTGGNTEAFF; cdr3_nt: TGTGCCAGTACCGCCGGGACAGGCGGGAACACTGAAGCTTTCTTT
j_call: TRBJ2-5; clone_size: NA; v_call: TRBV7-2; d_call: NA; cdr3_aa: CASSLAGRPEETQYF; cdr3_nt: TGTGCCAGCAGCTTAGCGGGGAGACCGGAAGAGACCCAGTACTTC
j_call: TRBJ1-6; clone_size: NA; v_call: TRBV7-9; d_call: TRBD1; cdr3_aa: CASSSPGTGKNSPLHF; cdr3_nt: TGTGCCAGCAGCTCCCCCGGGACAGGGAAAAATTCACCCCTCCACTTT
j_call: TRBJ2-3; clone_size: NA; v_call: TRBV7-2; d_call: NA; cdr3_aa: CASSLAPSTGYATDTQYF; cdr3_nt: TGTGCCAGCAGCTTAGCCCCGTCGACAGGCTACGCCACAGATACGCAGTATTTT
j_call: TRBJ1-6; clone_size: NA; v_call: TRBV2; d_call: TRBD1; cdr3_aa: CASPGTGHNSPLHF; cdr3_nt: TGTGCCAGCCCTGGGACAGGGCATAATTCACCCCTCCACTTT
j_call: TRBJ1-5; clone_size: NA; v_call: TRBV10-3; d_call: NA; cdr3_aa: CAISDGPSSNQPQHF; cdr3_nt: TGTGCCATCAGTGACGGTCCTTCTAGCAATCAGCCCCAGCATTTT
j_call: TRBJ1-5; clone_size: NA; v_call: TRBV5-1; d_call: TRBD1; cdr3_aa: CASSSGQGDQPQHF; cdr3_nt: TGCGCCAGCAGCTCGGGACAGGGGGATCAGCCCCAGCATTTT
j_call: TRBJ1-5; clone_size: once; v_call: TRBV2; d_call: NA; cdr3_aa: CASSDRGYYSNQPQHF; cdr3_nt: TGTGCCAGCAGTGACAGGGGCTACTATAGCAATCAGCCCCAGCATTTT
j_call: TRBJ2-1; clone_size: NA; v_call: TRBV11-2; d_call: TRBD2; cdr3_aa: CASSQTSGGAGEQFF; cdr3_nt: TGTGCCAGCAGCCAGACTAGCGGGGGGGCTGGTGAGCAGTTCTTC
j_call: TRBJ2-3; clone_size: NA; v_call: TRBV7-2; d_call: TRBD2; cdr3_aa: CASSSTSGGRNTQYF; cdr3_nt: TGTGCCAGCAGCTCGACTAGCGGGGGGAGAAATACGCAGTATTTT
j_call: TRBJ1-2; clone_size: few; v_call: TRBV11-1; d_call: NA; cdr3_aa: CASSISDGRGGYTF; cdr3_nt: TGTGCCAGCAGTATCTCGGATGGTAGGGGTGGCTACACCTTC
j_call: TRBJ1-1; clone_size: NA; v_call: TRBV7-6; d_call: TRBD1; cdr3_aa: CASSLSDRGPAFF; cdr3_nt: TGTGCCAGCAGCTTAAGTGACAGGGGGCCTGCTTTCTTT
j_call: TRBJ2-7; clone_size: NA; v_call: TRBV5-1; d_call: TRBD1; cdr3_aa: CASSPGGTGVTYEQYF; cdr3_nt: TGCGCCAGCAGCCCGGGCGGGACAGGGGTTACCTACGAGCAGTACTTC
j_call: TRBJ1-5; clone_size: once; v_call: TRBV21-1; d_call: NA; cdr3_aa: CASSVLEKEYNQPQHF; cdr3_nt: TGTGCCAGCAGCGTATTGGAAAAGGAGTACAATCAGCCCCAGCATTTT
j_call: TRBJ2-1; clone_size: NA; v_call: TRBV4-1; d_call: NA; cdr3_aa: CASSPSFSTRRFF; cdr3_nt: TGCGCCAGCAGCCCTTCTTTCTCGACCAGGCGTTTCTTC
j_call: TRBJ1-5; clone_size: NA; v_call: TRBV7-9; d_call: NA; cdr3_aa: CASSLGDNDGNQPQHF; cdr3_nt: TGTGCCAGCAGCTTAGGGGACAACGATGGCAATCAGCCCCAGCATTTT
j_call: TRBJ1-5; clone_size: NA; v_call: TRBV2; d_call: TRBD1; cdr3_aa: CASSEAGQGRFEVDQPQHF; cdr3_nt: TGTGCCAGCAGTGAAGCGGGACAGGGGAGGTTTGAAGTGGATCAGCCCCAGCATTTT
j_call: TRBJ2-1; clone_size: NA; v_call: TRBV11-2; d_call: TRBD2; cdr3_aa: CASSLVRGGLADTMRQFF; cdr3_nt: TGTGCCAGCAGCTTAGTCAGGGGGGGACTAGCGGATACAATGAGGCAGTTCTTC